These 23 T cell receptor beta chains originate from one sample sequenced in a study of shared clonotypes between healthy human individuals. Naive CD8 cells were CD45RO-negative, positively selected for CCR7, excluding terminally differentiated effector memory CD45RA+ cells. Profiling relied on immunoSEQ multiplex PCR, and the TCRdb table lists in-frame clones only, not all of them. The sample carries over 2,000,000 clones, 93% recorded once. Sequenced sample: naive CD8+ T cells from PBMCs. These receptors were taken from a man younger than 35 in good health. Some clones in this sample may be carry-over from other donors' samples.

The V call is TRBV28, the J call TRBJ2-7; 8 nucleotides align to TRBD2. V was pared by 5 bases and J by 2 bases, with 5 bases of the junction left unmatched. This CDR3 contains 14 residues. The germline gives CDR1 MDHEN, CDR2 SYDVKM. The CDR3 is CASSAGTRAYEQYF. The DNA for the CDR3 is TGTGCCAGCAGTGCTGGGACTAGAGCCTACGAGCAGTACTTC.

The CDR3 bases are TGTGCCAGCAGCCCCGGACTTTACTCAACTAATGAAAAACTGTTTTTT. Residues: CASSPGLYSTNEKLFF. The V call is TRBV7-2, the J call TRBJ1-4, with unresolved D. Germline V gives CDR1 SGHTA, CDR2 FQGNSA. Trimming pared 5 bases from V and 0 bases from J, leaving 13 bases between. CDR3 size: 16 residues.

The CDR3 region has the DNA TGCGCCAGCAGCTGGGACAACTCCTACGAGCAGTACTTC. Protein sequence: CASSWDNSYEQYF. The rearrangement uses TRBV5-1 and TRBJ2-7; perhaps TRBD1 as D (6 bases). The germline V gene encodes CDR1 SGHRS and CDR2 YFSETQ. This CDR3 is built from 13 residues. Deletions cut 3 bases from V and 0 bases from J, with 7 bases between.

The rearrangement joins TRBV28 to TRBJ1-5; D unclear. This CDR3 contains 18 residues. V lost 7 bases and J lost 0, with 22 bases in between. CDR1 and CDR2 (germline): MDHEN, SYDVKM. The CDR3 DNA sequence: TGTGCCAGCAATTCCCGTCTCAGCATCAACTATAGCAATCAGCCCCAGCATTTT. Its protein is CASNSRLSINYSNQPQHF.

V is TRBV25-1 and J is TRBJ1-2; 10 bases align to TRBD1. Trimming cost V 3 bases and J 3 bases; bases outside gene matches: 4. The CDR3 sequence is 15 residues long. Germline CDR1 is MGHDK and CDR2 is SYGVNS. This CDR3 reads CASSDSGTGDYGYTF. The CDR3 DNA is TGTGCCAGCAGTGATTCCGGGACAGGGGACTATGGCTACACCTTC.

The chain is built from TRBV6-6 and TRBJ2-1; D may be TRBD2 (5 bases). The CDR3 totals 16 residues. Per the germline V gene, CDR1 is MNHNY and CDR2 is SVGAGI (reference sequence). V was cut by 6 bases and J by 6 bases, with 21 bases left in between. The CDR3 here is CASSLALQGLFNEQFF. CDR3 sequence (DNA): TGTGCCAGCAGCCTAGCCCTCCAAGGTTTGTTCAATGAGCAGTTCTTC.

This clone has a single count. The chain links TRBV9 to TRBJ1-5, with TRBD1 matching 7 bases. J lost 6 bases, V lost 5 bases, and 5 bases had no gene match. CDR3 length equals 13 residues. Looked up from germline, CDR1 is SGDLS and CDR2 is YYNGEE. The chain's CDR3 is CASSGTEGQPQHF. In DNA form, the CDR3 reads TGTGCCAGCAGTGGGACAGAGGGTCAGCCCCAGCATTTT.

This clone was seen only once. V gene TRBV4-1 combines with J gene TRBJ2-1, with D unresolved. With 0 bases removed from V and 8 bases from J, the gap between germline ends came to 5 bases. The CDR3 spans 12 residues. The germline V gene has CDR1 MGHRA and CDR2 YSYEKL. CDR3 amino acids: CASSQEADEQFF. For the CDR3, the DNA is TGCGCCAGCAGCCAAGAAGCCGATGAGCAGTTCTTC.

The V call is TRBV6-5, the J call TRBJ1-2; D ambiguous. CDR3 length: 14 amino acids. Trimming removed 2 bases from V and 3 bases from J, with 10 bases in between. Germline CDR1 MNHEY, CDR2 SVGAGI. The CDR3 protein is CASSYADGYYGYTF. The CDR3 DNA reads TGTGCCAGCAGTTACGCGGACGGATACTATGGCTACACCTTC.

The V gene is TRBV4-3, the J gene TRBJ1-1, with D unresolved. Germline assignment: CDR1 LGHNA and CDR2 YSLEER. The CDR3 runs 16 residues. V was clipped by 0 bases and J by 0 bases, with 11 bases between them. The CDR3 sequence is CASSQDRVQLNTEAFF. CDR3 nucleotides: TGCGCCAGCAGCCAAGATCGTGTACAGCTGAACACTGAAGCTTTCTTT.

A single count supports this clone. This chain uses TRBV5-1 with TRBJ2-2; D possibly corresponds to TRBD2 (7 bases). V was shortened by 2 bases and J by 3 bases, with 17 bases between the two germline ends. The CDR3 loop spans 17 amino acids. The germline gives CDR1 SGHRS, CDR2 YFSETQ. Here the CDR3 reads CASSFVSGGSDTGELFF. CDR3 DNA sequence: TGCGCCAGCAGCTTCGTGTCGGGGGGCTCTGACACCGGGGAGCTGTTTTTT.

The chain employs TRBV6-1 and TRBJ1-2; possibly TRBD1 for D (6 bases). V was pared by 2 bases and J by 4 bases, with 14 bases between. The CDR3 has 15 amino acids. The V gene's germline CDR1 is MNHNS and CDR2 SASEGT. The CDR3 coding sequence is TGTGCCAGCAGTGAACGGGGGGCCCCTGGCTATGGCTACACCTTC. This gives the protein CASSERGAPGYGYTF.

This clone was recorded only once. This chain joins TRBV19 and TRBJ1-1, with D perhaps TRBD1 (5 bases). The CDR3 is 16 amino acids. Looked up from germline, CDR1 is LNHDA and CDR2 is SQIVND (reference sequence). The V end was cut by 2 bases, the J end by 1 base, with 14 bases between. CDR3 nucleotide sequence: TGTGCCAGTAGTATATATGATAATGGGGGGAACACTGAAGCTTTCTTT. Translation gives CASSIYDNGGNTEAFF. The variable domain in full, completed from reference TRBV19 and TRBJ1-1, reads DGGITQSPKYLFRKEGQNVTLSCEQNLNHDAMYWYRQDPGQGLRLIYYSQIVNDFQKGDIAEGYSVSREKKESFPLTVTSAQKNPTAFYLCASSIYDNGGNTEAFFGQGTRLTVV.

This clone was seen just once. This chain joins TRBV27 and TRBJ2-2; D unclear. The ends were cut back, 2 bases at V and 10 bases at J, with 11 bases in the middle. The CDR3 extends over 13 amino acids. Germline CDR1 is MNHEY and CDR2 is SMNVEV (reference sequence). The CDR3 region is CASSLSPQTELFF. As DNA, the CDR3 is TGTGCCAGCAGTTTAAGTCCTCAAACGGAGCTGTTTTTT.

This rearrangement joins TRBV28 to TRBJ1-2; D possibly corresponds to TRBD1 (5 bases). The length of the CDR3 is 13 residues. The germline V gene encodes CDR1 MDHEN and CDR2 SYDVKM. V dropped 3 bases and J dropped 8 bases, with 13 bases sitting between them. CDR3: CASSFTQGSGYTF. CDR3 nucleotide sequence: TGTGCCAGCAGTTTTACGCAGGGAAGCGGCTACACCTTC.

The chain employs TRBV28 and TRBJ2-5; unclear D gene. V was clipped by 10 bases and J by 0 bases, with 12 bases between them. The CDR3 length is 13 residues. Germline values: CDR1 MDHEN, CDR2 SYDVKM. The CDR3 nucleotides are TGTGCCATCCGCCCGGCGGACCAAGAGACCCAGTACTTC. Its protein is CAIRPADQETQYF. Based on the CDR3 plus reference TRBV28 and TRBJ2-5, the full variable domain is DVKVTQSSRYLVKRTGEKVFLECVQDMDHENMFWYRQDPGLGLRLIYFSYDVKMKEKGDIPEGYSVSREKKERFSLILESASTNQTSMYLCAIRPADQETQYFGPGTRLLVL.

V usage is TRBV9 and J usage is TRBJ2-7; D may be TRBD1 or TRBD2 (5 bases each). V lost 4 bases to trimming and J lost 2 bases, with 13 bases between them. The CDR3 loop spans 14 amino acids. Per germline, CDR1 SGDLS and CDR2 YYNGEE. CDR3 loop: CASSSRDGAYEQYF. The CDR3 nucleotides read TGTGCCAGCAGCTCCCGGGACGGGGCCTACGAGCAGTACTTC.

V and J are TRBV28 and TRBJ2-7; D remains ambiguous. CDR3 length: 13 amino acids. CDR1 MDHEN and CDR2 SYDVKM come from the germline V gene. V lost 5 bases, J lost 3 bases, and 11 bases lay in between. This CDR3 is CASSGSGRYEQYF. For the CDR3, the DNA is TGTGCCAGCAGTGGATCCGGGCGCTACGAGCAGTACTTC.

This sequence joins TRBV13 and TRBJ1-1; TRBD1 is a possible D gene (6 bases). The CDR3 loop spans 15 amino acids. Looked up from germline, CDR1 is PRHDT and CDR2 is FYEKMQ (reference sequence). Trimming removed 4 bases at V and 0 bases at J, with 12 bases between. CDR3 residues: CASSSRQAMNTEAFF. The CDR3 DNA is TGTGCCAGCAGCTCCCGACAGGCCATGAACACTGAAGCTTTCTTT. The variable domain in full, with the rest retrieved from reference TRBV13 and TRBJ1-1, is AAGVIQSPRHLIKEKRETATLKCYPIPRHDTVYWYQQGPGQDPQFLISFYEKMQSDKGSIPDRFSAQQFSDYHSELNMSSLELGDSALYFCASSSRQAMNTEAFFGQGTRLTVV.

J is TRBJ2-7 and V is TRBV9; perhaps TRBD1 as D (7 bases). Deletions cut 6 bases from V and 7 bases from J, with 26 bases between. The CDR3 runs to 16 residues. Germline-derived CDR1 and CDR2 are SGDLS and YYNGEE. The CDR3 sequence is CASTPGEAGGRREQYF. The DNA of the CDR3 is TGTGCCAGCACCCCAGGAGAAGCAGGGGGGAGGCGTGAGCAGTACTTC.

Worth noting for this clone: Other DNA sequences within the sample encode an identical CDR3. The chain uses TRBV4-3 and TRBJ2-1; 7 positions agree with TRBD1. Germline V gene lookup returns CDR1 LGHNA and CDR2 YSLEER. V lost 3 bases and J lost 6; bases outside the gene matches: 2. The CDR3 runs to 13 residues. The CDR3 region has the DNA TGCGCCAGCAGCCAGGCAGGGGGCAATGAGCAGTTCTTC. As protein: CASSQAGGNEQFF.

The rearrangement uses TRBV5-6 and TRBJ2-7; 10 nucleotides agree with TRBD1. Losses at the gene ends were 7 bases for V and 3 bases for J; bases not matched to a gene: 1. Per the germline V gene, CDR1 is SGHDT and CDR2 is YYEEEE. The CDR3 has 12 amino acids. CDR3 amino acids: CASRDRGYEQYF. CDR3 in DNA: TGTGCCAGCCGGGACAGGGGCTACGAGCAGTACTTC.

The gene calls are TRBV6-5 and TRBJ2-1; the D gene could be TRBD1 or TRBD2 (5 bases each). Germline loops: CDR1 MNHEY, CDR2 SVGAGI. This CDR3 is built from 15 residues. V lost 2 bases and J 10 bases, leaving 18 bases between the germline ends. This CDR3 reads CASSYGTDGMMEQFF. CDR3 nucleotides: TGTGCCAGCAGTTACGGGACGGACGGGATGATGGAGCAGTTCTTC.